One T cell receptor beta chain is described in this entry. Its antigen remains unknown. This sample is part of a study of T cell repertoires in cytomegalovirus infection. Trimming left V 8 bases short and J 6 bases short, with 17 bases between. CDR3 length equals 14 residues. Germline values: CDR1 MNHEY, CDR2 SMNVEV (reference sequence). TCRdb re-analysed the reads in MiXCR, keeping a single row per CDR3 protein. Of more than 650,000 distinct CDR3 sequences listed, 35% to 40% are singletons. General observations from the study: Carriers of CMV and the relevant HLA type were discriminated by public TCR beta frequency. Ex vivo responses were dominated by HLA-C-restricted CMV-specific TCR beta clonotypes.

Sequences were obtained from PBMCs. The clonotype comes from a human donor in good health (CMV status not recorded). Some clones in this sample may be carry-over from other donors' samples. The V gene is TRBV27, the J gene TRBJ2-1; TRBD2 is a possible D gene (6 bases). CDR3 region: CASRGLTPRNEQFF. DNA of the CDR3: TGTGCCAGCCGCGGACTAACCCCACGCAATGAGCAGTTCTTC.